This T cell receptor beta chain appears in the sequencing data of a study of CD8+CD57+ T cells in acquired aplastic anemia. Study information: Sorting CD4+ and CD8+ cells gave DNA averaging 3.2 ug. Study-wide findings and caveats: Controls did not differ significantly from patients in CD8+ Simpson's diversity. Patients and controls were found to share 25 to 35 CD8+ CDR3 sequences.

TCR beta VDJ combinations and CDR3 sequences were profiled from genomic DNA. TCRdb passed the reads through MiXCR, listing each CDR3 protein once. The data show 150,000 to 200,000 distinct CDR3 sequences, less than 65% seen once. This clonotype was recorded at least ten times. Its specificity is unknown. The CDR3 totals 14 residues. Germline values: CDR1 KGHDR, CDR2 SFDVKD. V was shortened by 4 bases and J by 2 bases, with 11 bases between the two germline ends. Sequencing was done on a sample of sorted CD4+, CD8+, or CD8+CD57+ T cells (not recorded which) from PBMCs. The J gene is TRBJ2-7, the V gene TRBV24-1, with D possibly matching TRBD1 (6 bases). This receptor was identified in a human donor with severe aplastic anemia or a healthy control (not recorded which). The CDR3 nucleotides read TGTGCCACCAGTGAATCAGGGGTAACCTACGAGCAGTACTTC. Translated, it gives CATSESGVTYEQYF.